This T cell receptor beta chain was documented in a study of human T cells and chemical hapten exposure. Each CDR3 protein gets one entry after TCRdb re-called the RACE reads with MiXCR. This sample carries roughly 380,000 distinct CDR3 sequences, about 6.3% of them seen once, and the ten largest clones take 5% to 6%. This clonotype was observed at least ten times. Its antigen is as yet unknown. Time point meaning: patch test 2, 6 weeks after DPC sensitization. As to treatment: therapeutic diphenylcyclopropenone sensitization with weekly scalp DPC. Germline V gene lookup returns CDR1 SGHTA and CDR2 FQGNSA. With 8 bases clipped from V and 0 bases from J, the junction kept 7 bases outside the gene matches. The CDR3 has 15 residues. Findings and limits, study-wide: Counts of TCRs above 1 in 1000 frequency stayed unchanged with DPC sensitization. As the donors had alopecia, their immune response may differ from healthy people's. Compared with pre-sensitization or healthy control sets, expanded TCRs clustered more.

The genes are TRBV7-2 and TRBJ1-5, with 7 positions matching TRBD1. Sequences were derived from whole blood, sampled in connection with sensitization to the hapten diphenylcyclopropenone (DPC). The sequence derives from a woman aged 18-35 years with alopecia areata. Some clones in this sample may be carry-over from other donors' samples. The CDR3 coding sequence is TGTGCCAGCCGCCGGGACAGACATAGCAATCAGCCCCAGCATTTT. It yields the protein CASRRDRHSNQPQHF.